The 27 T cell receptor beta chains below come from one sample, sequenced in a study of cytomegalovirus exposure and HLA in healthy donors. This PCR relied on a set of 60 Vbeta primers and 13 Jbeta primers. The repertoire was sequenced with immunoSEQ multiplex PCR; TCRdb's copy has only in-frame clones and lacks some. The sample includes hundreds of thousands of clones, around 90% of them seen just once. The sequenced sample consisted of PBMCs. These receptors were taken from a woman between 18 and 29 years old in good health and CMV-seronegative.

This chain links TRBV27 with TRBJ2-3, with 16 bases matching TRBD2. The V gene's germline CDR1 is MNHEY and CDR2 SMNVEV (reference sequence). V shed 0 bases and J 1 base; nucleotides not matched to a gene: 7. This CDR3 contains 20 residues. The CDR3 DNA reads TGTGCCAGCAGTTTATCGGGACTAGCGGGGGGGGTCCGTGGCACAGATACGCAGTATTTT. Its translation: CASSLSGLAGGVRGTDTQYF.

The chain has TRBV18 and TRBJ1-6, with D tentatively TRBD1 (6 bases). Germline assignment: CDR1 KGHSH and CDR2 LQKENI. This CDR3 comprises 12 residues. The V end lost 6 bases, the J end lost 8 bases, and 8 bases lay between the germline ends. CDR3 DNA: TGTGCCAGCTCTCACAGGGATTCACCCCTCCACTTT. Protein product: CASSHRDSPLHF.

The chain employs TRBV30 and TRBJ2-3, with D possibly matching TRBD2 (5 bases). Germline loops: CDR1 GTSNPN, CDR2 SVGIG (reference sequence). The length of the CDR3 is 12 residues. V gave up 8 bases and J gave up 1 base, with 10 bases separating them. The CDR3 coding sequence is TGTGCCACTAGGTGGGGCACAGATACGCAGTATTTT. Amino acids: CATRWGTDTQYF.

The rearrangement joins TRBV6-6 to TRBJ2-7, with 9 bases aligning to TRBD1. The germline V gene has CDR1 MNHNY and CDR2 SVGAGI (reference sequence). After removal of 6 bases from V and 2 bases from J, the junction contained 8 bases not matched to a gene. The CDR3 contains 15 residues. CDR3 DNA sequence: TGTGCCAGCAGGAGACCCGGGACAGGGACCTACGAGCAGTACTTC. Residues: CASRRPGTGTYEQYF.

This clone was observed a single time. V and J are TRBV9 and TRBJ2-7, with 11 bases identical to TRBD1. Per germline, CDR1 SGDLS and CDR2 YYNGEE. The CDR3 sequence is 15 residues long. Trimming cost V 2 bases and J 4 bases; bases outside gene matches: 5. In nucleotides, the CDR3 is TGTGCCAGCAGCGTCGGGACAGGGGGAGGATACGAGCAGTACTTC. As protein: CASSVGTGGGYEQYF.

The gene calls are TRBV30 and TRBJ1-6; D is unresolved. The CDR3 consists of 13 residues. V was trimmed by 1 base and J by 7 bases, leaving 8 bases between them. Germline CDR1 reads GTSNPN; CDR2 reads SVGIG (reference sequence). CDR3 nucleotides: TGTGCCTGGAGTGACAGTCTCAATTCACCCCTCCACTTT. Its protein product is CAWSDSLNSPLHF. Drawing the rest from reference TRBV30 and TRBJ1-6, the complete variable domain is SQTIHQWPATLVQPVGSPLSLECTVEGTSNPNLYWYRQAAGRGLQLLFYSVGIGQISSEVPQNLSASRPQDRQFILSSKKLLLSDSGFYLCAWSDSLNSPLHFGNGTRLTVT.

The chain recombines TRBV7-3 with TRBJ2-3, with 7 positions matching TRBD2. This CDR3 comprises 17 residues. V was clipped by 5 bases and J by 4 bases; unmatched bases: 15. Germline assignment: CDR1 SGHTA and CDR2 FQGTGA. CDR3 amino acids: CASSPLGGGAPADTQYF. The DNA of the CDR3 is TGTGCCAGCAGCCCCCTCGGGGGAGGGGCGCCCGCAGATACGCAGTATTTT. Filled out from reference TRBV7-3 and TRBJ2-3, the complete variable domain reads GAGVSQTPSNKVTEKGKYVELRCDPISGHTALYWYRQSLGQGPEFLIYFQGTGAADDSGLPNDRFFAVRPEGSVSTLKIQRTERGDSAVYLCASSPLGGGAPADTQYFGPGTRLTVL.

This sequence joins TRBV11-2 and TRBJ1-4; the D is unclear. The CDR3 consists of 15 residues. Germline lookup yields CDR1 SGHAT and CDR2 FQNNGV. V was shortened by 6 bases and J by 7 bases, with 18 bases between the two germline ends. The CDR3, as DNA: TGTGCCAGCAGGCCCACTTTGGCCGGAGGTGAAAAACTGTTTTTT. Translated, it gives CASRPTLAGGEKLFF.

The genes are TRBV29-1 and TRBJ1-2; D uncertain. There are 15 residues in the CDR3. Germline V CDR1 and CDR2: SQVTM, ANQGSEA. V lost 4 bases and J 6 bases, leaving 21 bases between the germline ends. CDR3 in amino acids: CSVGPVMRVENGYTF. DNA for the CDR3: TGCAGCGTTGGACCCGTGATGAGGGTGGAAAATGGCTACACCTTC.

The rearrangement links TRBV27 to TRBJ2-7; 10 bases agree with TRBD2. V trimming: 5 bases; J trimming: 2 bases; junction bases outside the gene matches: 3. This CDR3 spans 14 amino acids. Germline assignment: CDR1 MNHEY and CDR2 SMNVEV (reference sequence). DNA of the CDR3: TGTGCCAGCAGTCCTCTAGCGGGGGCCTACGAGCAGTACTTC. Its protein is CASSPLAGAYEQYF.

The rearrangement joins TRBV27 to TRBJ2-1; 8 bases are shared with TRBD2. CDR1 and CDR2 (germline): MNHEY, SMNVEV (reference sequence). This CDR3 is built from 15 residues. Germline trimming cut 6 bases from V and 5 bases from J; bases unmatched to any gene: 9. This CDR3 is CASSRAGVLNNEQFF. In DNA form, the CDR3 reads TGTGCCAGCAGCAGAGCGGGGGTACTTAACAATGAGCAGTTCTTC.

This clone was detected only once. This sequence joins TRBV30 and TRBJ1-1; D remains ambiguous. V was trimmed by 4 bases and J by 5 bases, leaving 17 bases between them. The CDR3 runs 14 residues. CDR1 and CDR2 from the germline V gene are GTSNPN and SVGIG (reference sequence). This CDR3 reads CAWTPPRYGTEAFF. The CDR3 DNA follows: TGTGCCTGGACCCCCCCCAGGTATGGTACTGAAGCTTTCTTT.

The chain combines TRBV27 with TRBJ1-4, with 7 bases that match TRBD1. The CDR3 sequence is 16 residues long. Germline CDR1 and CDR2: MNHEY and SMNVEV (reference sequence). The V segment lost 5 bases and the J segment 3 bases; nucleotides outside the gene matches: 9. The CDR3 DNA follows: TGTGCCAGCAGTCTATATCACGGGACAGCTAATGAAAAACTGTTTTTT. Protein: CASSLYHGTANEKLFF.

V and J are TRBV4-2 and TRBJ1-1, with 8 positions matching TRBD1. Germline CDR1 is LGHNA and CDR2 is YNFKEQ. V lost 0 bases, J lost 3 bases, and 6 bases stayed unmatched. The CDR3 totals 16 residues. The CDR3: CASSQDGDRGDTEAFF. The CDR3 DNA sequence: TGTGCCAGCAGCCAAGATGGCGACAGGGGCGACACTGAAGCTTTCTTT.

The chain recombines TRBV13 with TRBJ1-5; D is uncertain. In germline, CDR1 is PRHDT, CDR2 FYEKMQ (reference sequence). The CDR3 length is 13 residues. Trimming left V 5 bases short and J 6 bases short, with 11 bases between. Here the CDR3 reads CASSPSPGQPQHF. Written as DNA, the CDR3 is TGTGCCAGCAGCCCCAGTCCAGGTCAGCCCCAGCATTTT.

The rearrangement joins TRBV11-2 to TRBJ2-5, with D maybe TRBD2 (7 bases). This CDR3 comprises 16 residues. CDR1 and CDR2 (germline): SGHAT, FQNNGV. Between the trimmed V and J ends, which lost 0 bases and 5 bases, there was a span of 16 bases. CDR3 sequence (DNA): TGTGCCAGCAGCTTAGATCGGGGGGCGGGATGGGAGACCCAGTACTTC. Amino acids: CASSLDRGAGWETQYF.

Regarding this clone: Relative to the germline gene, one junction end is altered; a read error may explain this. The V call is TRBV7-9, the J call TRBJ2-5; 11 bases align to TRBD1. In germline, CDR1 is SEHNR, CDR2 FQNEAQ (reference sequence). The CDR3 is 16 residues long. Here the CDR3 reads CSSSGGQGAYEETQYF. The CDR3 coding sequence is TGTTCCAGCAGCGGAGGACAGGGGGCTTATGAAGAGACCCAGTACTTC.

The J gene is TRBJ2-7, the V gene TRBV11-3, with unresolved D. The CDR3 runs to 15 residues. V was shortened by 1 base and J by 2 bases, with 12 bases between the two germline ends. The V gene's germline CDR1 is SGHNT and CDR2 YENEEA. The CDR3 sequence: CASSLGGEHPYEQYF. The CDR3 nucleotides are TGTGCCAGCAGCTTAGGAGGTGAGCACCCCTACGAGCAGTACTTC.

This clone is a singleton in its sample. The rearrangement uses TRBV11-1 and TRBJ2-5; D might be TRBD1 (6 bases). There are 15 residues in the CDR3. In germline, CDR1 is SGHAT, CDR2 FQDESV (reference sequence). Trimming cost V 4 bases and J 2 bases, with 14 bases left between them. DNA for the CDR3: TGTGCCAGCAGCTCAAACTGGGGGCAGCAAGAGACCCAGTACTTC. Translation: CASSSNWGQQETQYF.

The CDR3 loop reads CASSTRGGDNLGGYTF. The CDR3 DNA follows: TGTGCCAGCAGCACCAGAGGGGGCGACAACCTCGGTGGCTACACCTTC. This chain uses TRBV21-1 with TRBJ1-2; the table's D call TRBD1 went unverified against the DNA. TRBV21-1 is a pseudogene segment. This CDR3 has 16 amino acids.

The V and J genes are TRBV7-9 and TRBJ2-4; no clear D gene. This CDR3 is 12 amino acids long. The V and J ends lost 8 bases and 1 base respectively, with 6 bases between them. Germline V gives CDR1 SEHNR, CDR2 FQNEAQ (reference sequence). CDR3 amino acids: CASEVAKNIQYF. The DNA of the CDR3 is TGTGCCAGCGAGGTGGCCAAAAACATTCAGTACTTC.

This clone was recorded once. This chain links TRBV19 with TRBJ1-1, with 9 bases aligning to TRBD1. Per the germline V gene, CDR1 is LNHDA and CDR2 is SQIVND (reference sequence). The CDR3 sequence is 15 residues long. J lost 4 bases, V lost 3 bases, and 6 bases had no gene match. The CDR3 loop reads CASSIRQGVRTEAFF. CDR3 nucleotides: TGTGCCAGTAGTATTCGACAGGGGGTACGCACTGAAGCTTTCTTT.

The gene calls are TRBV5-6 and TRBJ1-2, with D perhaps TRBD1 (6 bases). The germline V gene encodes CDR1 SGHDT and CDR2 YYEEEE. V lost 5 bases and J lost 5, with 10 bases in between. The CDR3 sequence is 12 residues long. This chain's CDR3 is CASRQGGYGYTF. The CDR3 DNA reads TGTGCCAGCAGACAGGGAGGGTATGGCTACACCTTC.

The CDR3 DNA follows: TGTGCCAGCCGAAGGGACACTTACACCGGGGAGCTGTTTTTT. Protein: CASRRDTYTGELFF. This rearrangement joins TRBV2 to TRBJ2-2; maybe TRBD1 (6 bases). Germline V gives CDR1 SNHLY, CDR2 FYNNEI. V lost 8 bases to trimming and J lost 3 bases, with 13 bases between them. CDR3 length equals 14 residues.

The J gene is TRBJ2-7, the V gene TRBV7-9; 8 bases are a match to TRBD1. This CDR3 comprises 14 residues. Trimming removed 5 bases from V and 7 bases from J; junction bases left unmatched: 10. Germline V CDR1 and CDR2: SEHNR, FQNEAQ (reference sequence). The CDR3 nucleotides are TGTGCCAGCAGCCCACACCGACAGGGGAGGGAGCAGTACTTC. As protein: CASSPHRQGREQYF. The full variable domain, with the rest looked up from reference TRBV7-9 and TRBJ2-7, is DTGVSQNPRHKITKRGQNVTFRCDPISEHNRLYWYRQTLGQGPEFLTYFQNEAQLEKSRLLSDRFSAERPKGSFSTLEIQRTEQGDSAMYLCASSPHRQGREQYFGPGTRLTVT.

This chain connects TRBV28 to TRBJ1-2; the D gene is possibly TRBD1 (6 bases). V was shortened by 7 bases and J by 4 bases, with 19 bases between the two germline ends. CDR3 length equals 15 residues. CDR1 is MDHEN and CDR2 is SYDVKM in the germline V gene. The CDR3 coding sequence is TGTGCCAGCACCTATGAGACAGGACGATCCTATGGCTACACCTTC. Its translation: CASTYETGRSYGYTF.

The J gene is TRBJ2-7, the V gene TRBV5-1, with TRBD1 identical over 8 bases. After removal of 4 bases from V and 4 bases from J, the junction contained 16 bases not matched to a gene. The CDR3 is made up of 17 amino acids. Germline loops: CDR1 SGHRS, CDR2 YFSETQ. The CDR3 DNA sequence: TGCGCCAGCAGCCGCGGACAGGGCGAAGGGAGGCGGTACGAGCAGTACTTC. Translation gives CASSRGQGEGRRYEQYF.